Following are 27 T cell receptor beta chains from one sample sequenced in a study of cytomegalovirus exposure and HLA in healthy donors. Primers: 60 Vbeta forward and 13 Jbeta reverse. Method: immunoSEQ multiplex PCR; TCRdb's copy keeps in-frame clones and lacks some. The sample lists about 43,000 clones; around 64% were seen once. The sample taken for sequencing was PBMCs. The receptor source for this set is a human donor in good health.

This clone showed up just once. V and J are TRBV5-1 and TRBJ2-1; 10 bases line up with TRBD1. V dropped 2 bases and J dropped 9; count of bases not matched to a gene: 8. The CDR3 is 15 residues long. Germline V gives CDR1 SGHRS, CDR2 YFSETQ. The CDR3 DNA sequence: TGCGCCAGCAGCTTTTCCGGGACAGGGGAGGGTGAGCAGTTCTTC. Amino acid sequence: CASSFSGTGEGEQFF.

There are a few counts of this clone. The CDR3 sequence is CASRWGGQGNEKLFF. For the CDR3, the DNA is TGTGCCAGCCGGTGGGGGGGCCAAGGTAATGAAAAACTGTTTTTT. J is TRBJ1-4 and V is TRBV2, with D perhaps matching TRBD1 (6 bases). The CDR3 is made up of 15 amino acids. The V gene lost 8 bases and the J gene lost 4 bases, with 17 bases spanning the gap. The germline V gene encodes CDR1 SNHLY and CDR2 FYNNEI.

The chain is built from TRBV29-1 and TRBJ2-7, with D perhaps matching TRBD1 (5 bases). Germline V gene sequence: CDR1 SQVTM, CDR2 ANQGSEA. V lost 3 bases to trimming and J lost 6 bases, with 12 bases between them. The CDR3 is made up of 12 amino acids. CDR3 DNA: TGCAGCGTTGACGGCAGGGCTGGCGAGCAGTACTTC. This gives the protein CSVDGRAGEQYF.

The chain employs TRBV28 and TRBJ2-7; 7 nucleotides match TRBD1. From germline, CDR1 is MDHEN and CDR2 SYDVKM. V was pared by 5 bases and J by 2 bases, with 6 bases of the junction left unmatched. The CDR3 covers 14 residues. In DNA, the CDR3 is TGTGCCAGCAGTACCCCGACAGGGACCTACGAGCAGTACTTC. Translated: CASSTPTGTYEQYF.

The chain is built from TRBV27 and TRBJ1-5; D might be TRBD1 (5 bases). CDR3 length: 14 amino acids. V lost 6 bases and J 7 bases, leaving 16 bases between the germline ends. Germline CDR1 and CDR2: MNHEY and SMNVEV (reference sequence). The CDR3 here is CASSLVRGGQPQHF. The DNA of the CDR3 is TGTGCCAGCAGCCTTGTTAGGGGTGGACAGCCCCAGCATTTT.

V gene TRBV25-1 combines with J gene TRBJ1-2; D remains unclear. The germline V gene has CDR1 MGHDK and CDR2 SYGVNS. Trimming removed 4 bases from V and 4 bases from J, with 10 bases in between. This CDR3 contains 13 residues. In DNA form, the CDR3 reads TGTGCCAGCAGTGTAGCTTTCTTCTATGGCTACACCTTC. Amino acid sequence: CASSVAFFYGYTF.

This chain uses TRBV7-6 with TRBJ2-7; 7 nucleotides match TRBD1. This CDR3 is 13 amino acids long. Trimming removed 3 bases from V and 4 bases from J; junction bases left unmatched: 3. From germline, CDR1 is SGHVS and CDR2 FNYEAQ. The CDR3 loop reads CASSLGQQYEQYF. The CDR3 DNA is TGTGCCAGCAGCTTGGGACAGCAATACGAGCAGTACTTC. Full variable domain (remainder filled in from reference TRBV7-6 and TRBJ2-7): GAGVSQSPRYKVTKRGQDVALRCDPISGHVSLYWYRQALGQGPEFLTYFNYEAQQDKSGLPNDRFSAERPEGSISTLTIQRTEQRDSAMYRCASSLGQQYEQYFGPGTRLTVT.

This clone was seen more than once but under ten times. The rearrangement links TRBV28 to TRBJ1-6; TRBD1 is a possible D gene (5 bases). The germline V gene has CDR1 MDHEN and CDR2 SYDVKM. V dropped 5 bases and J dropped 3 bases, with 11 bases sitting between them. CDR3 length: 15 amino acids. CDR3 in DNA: TGTGCCAGCAGTCCGGTGGGGGGCTATAATTCACCCCTCCACTTT. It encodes CASSPVGGYNSPLHF.

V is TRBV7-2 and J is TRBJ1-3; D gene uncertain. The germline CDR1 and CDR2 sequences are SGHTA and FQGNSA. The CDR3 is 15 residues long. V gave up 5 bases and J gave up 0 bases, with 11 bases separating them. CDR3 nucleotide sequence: TGTGCCAGCAGCCCCCGAGGAAGCTCTGGAAACACCATATATTTT. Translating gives CASSPRGSSGNTIYF. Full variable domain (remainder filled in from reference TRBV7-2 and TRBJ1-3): GAGVSQSPSNKVTEKGKDVELRCDPISGHTALYWYRQSLGQGLEFLIYFQGNSAPDKSGLPSDRFSAERTGGSVSTLTIQRTQQEDSAVYLCASSPRGSSGNTIYFGEGSWLTVV.

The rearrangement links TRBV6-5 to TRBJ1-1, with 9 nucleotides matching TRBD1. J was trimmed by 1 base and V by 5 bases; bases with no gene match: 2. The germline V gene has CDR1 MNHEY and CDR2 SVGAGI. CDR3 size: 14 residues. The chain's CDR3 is CASSQDRGNTEAFF. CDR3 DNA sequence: TGTGCCAGCAGTCAGGACAGGGGGAACACTGAAGCTTTCTTT.

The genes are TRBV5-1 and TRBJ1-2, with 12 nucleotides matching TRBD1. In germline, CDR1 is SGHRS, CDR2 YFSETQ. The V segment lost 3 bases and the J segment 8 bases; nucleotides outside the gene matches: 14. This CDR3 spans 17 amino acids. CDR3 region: CASSWTGTGGRLVGYTF. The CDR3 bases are TGCGCCAGCAGCTGGACCGGGACAGGGGGCCGACTAGTCGGCTACACCTTC. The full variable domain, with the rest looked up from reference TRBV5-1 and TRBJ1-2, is KAGVTQTPRYLIKTRGQQVTLSCSPISGHRSVSWYQQTPGQGLQFLFEYFSETQRNKGNFPGRFSGRQFSNSRSEMNVSTLELGDSALYLCASSWTGTGGRLVGYTFGSGTRLTVV.

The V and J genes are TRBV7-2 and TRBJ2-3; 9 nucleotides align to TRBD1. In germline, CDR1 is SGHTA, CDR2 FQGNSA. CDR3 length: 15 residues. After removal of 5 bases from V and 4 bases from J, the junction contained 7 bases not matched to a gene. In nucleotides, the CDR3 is TGTGCCAGCAGCCTAATGGGACAGGGATCAGATACGCAGTATTTT. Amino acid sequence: CASSLMGQGSDTQYF.

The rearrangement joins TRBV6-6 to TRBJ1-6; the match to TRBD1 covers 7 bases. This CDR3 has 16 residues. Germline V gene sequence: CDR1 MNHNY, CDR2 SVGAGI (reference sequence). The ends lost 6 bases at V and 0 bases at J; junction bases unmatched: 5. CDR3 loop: CASRATGSSYNSPLHF. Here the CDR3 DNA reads TGTGCCAGCAGAGCGACAGGGAGCTCCTATAATTCACCCCTCCACTTT.

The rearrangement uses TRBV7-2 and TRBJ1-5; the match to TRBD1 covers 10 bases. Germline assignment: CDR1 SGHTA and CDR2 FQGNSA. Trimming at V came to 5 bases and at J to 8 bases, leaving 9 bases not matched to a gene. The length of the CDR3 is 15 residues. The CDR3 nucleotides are TGTGCCAGCAGCCTGGGGACAGGGGCATTTGAGCCCCAGCATTTT. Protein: CASSLGTGAFEPQHF. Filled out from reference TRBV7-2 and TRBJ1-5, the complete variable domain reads GAGVSQSPSNKVTEKGKDVELRCDPISGHTALYWYRQSLGQGLEFLIYFQGNSAPDKSGLPSDRFSAERTGGSVSTLTIQRTQQEDSAVYLCASSLGTGAFEPQHFGDGTRLSIL.

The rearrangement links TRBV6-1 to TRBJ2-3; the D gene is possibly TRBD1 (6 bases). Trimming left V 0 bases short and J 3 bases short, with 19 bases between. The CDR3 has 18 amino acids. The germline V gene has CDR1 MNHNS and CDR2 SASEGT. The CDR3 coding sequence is TGTGCCAGCAGTGAAGCTGCAACAGGATTCCAGGGGACAGATACGCAGTATTTT. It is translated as CASSEAATGFQGTDTQYF.

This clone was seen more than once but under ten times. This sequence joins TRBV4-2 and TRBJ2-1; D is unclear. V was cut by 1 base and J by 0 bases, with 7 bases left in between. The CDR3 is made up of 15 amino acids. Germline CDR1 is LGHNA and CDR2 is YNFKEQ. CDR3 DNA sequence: TGTGCCAGCAGCCAAGTCGTTAGCTCCTACAATGAGCAGTTCTTC. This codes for CASSQVVSSYNEQFF.

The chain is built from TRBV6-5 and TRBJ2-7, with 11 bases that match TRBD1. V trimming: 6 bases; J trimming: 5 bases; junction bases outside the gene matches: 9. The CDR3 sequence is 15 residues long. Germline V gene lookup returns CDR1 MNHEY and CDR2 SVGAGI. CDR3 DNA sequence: TGTGCCAGCAGCGCTCTGGGACAGGGGGTCCACGAGCAGTACTTC. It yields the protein CASSALGQGVHEQYF.

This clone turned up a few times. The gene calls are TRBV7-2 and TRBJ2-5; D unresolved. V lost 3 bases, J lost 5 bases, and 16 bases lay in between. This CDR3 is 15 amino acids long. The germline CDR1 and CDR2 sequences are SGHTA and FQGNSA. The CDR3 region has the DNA TGTGCCAGCAGCTTCTCCTCCGGTTTACGGGAGACCCAGTACTTC. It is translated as CASSFSSGLRETQYF.

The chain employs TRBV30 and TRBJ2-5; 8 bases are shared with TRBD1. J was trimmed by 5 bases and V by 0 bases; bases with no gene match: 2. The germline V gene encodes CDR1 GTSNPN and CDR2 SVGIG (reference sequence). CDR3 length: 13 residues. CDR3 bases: TGTGCCTGGAGTGTAAACAGGGGGGAGACCCAGTACTTC. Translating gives CAWSVNRGETQYF.

The CDR3 spells CASSRSGTEGPGNTIYF. The CDR3, as DNA: TGCGCCAGCAGCCGCTCCGGGACAGAGGGACCTGGAAACACCATATATTTT. V and J are TRBV5-1 and TRBJ1-3; TRBD1 aligns across 7 bases. Losses at the gene ends were 4 bases for V and 2 bases for J; bases not matched to a gene: 12. This CDR3 has 17 residues. Germline loops: CDR1 SGHRS, CDR2 YFSETQ.

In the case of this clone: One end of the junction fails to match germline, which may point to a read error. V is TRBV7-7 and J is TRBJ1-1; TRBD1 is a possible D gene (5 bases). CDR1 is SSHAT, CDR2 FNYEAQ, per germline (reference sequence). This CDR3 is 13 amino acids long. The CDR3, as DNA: TGTGCTAGCAGCTTAGGACAAAACACTGAAGCTTTCTTT. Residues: CASSLGQNTEAFF.

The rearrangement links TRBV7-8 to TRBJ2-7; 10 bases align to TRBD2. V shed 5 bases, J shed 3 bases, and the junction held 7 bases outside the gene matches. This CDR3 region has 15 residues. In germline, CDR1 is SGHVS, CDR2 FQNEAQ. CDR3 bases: TGTGCCAGCAGCAGGACTAGCGGAGAAAACTACGAGCAGTACTTC. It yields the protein CASSRTSGENYEQYF.

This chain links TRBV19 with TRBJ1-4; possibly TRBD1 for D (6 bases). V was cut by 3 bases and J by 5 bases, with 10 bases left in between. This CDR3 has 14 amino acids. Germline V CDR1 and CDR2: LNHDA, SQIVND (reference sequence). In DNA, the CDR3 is TGTGCCAGTAGTATTGCAGGGGCGAATGAAAAACTGTTTTTT. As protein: CASSIAGANEKLFF.

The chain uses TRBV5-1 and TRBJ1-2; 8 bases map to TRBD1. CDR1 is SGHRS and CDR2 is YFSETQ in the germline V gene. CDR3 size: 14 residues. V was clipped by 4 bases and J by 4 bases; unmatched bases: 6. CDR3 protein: CASSPGTGGYGYTF. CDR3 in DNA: TGCGCCAGCAGCCCGGGGACAGGTGGCTATGGCTACACCTTC.

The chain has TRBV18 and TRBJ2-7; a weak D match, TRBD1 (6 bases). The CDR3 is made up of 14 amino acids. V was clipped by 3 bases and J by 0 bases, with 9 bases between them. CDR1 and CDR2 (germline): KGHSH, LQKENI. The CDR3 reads CASSPLDSSYEQYF. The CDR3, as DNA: TGTGCCAGCTCACCCCTGGACAGCTCCTACGAGCAGTACTTC.

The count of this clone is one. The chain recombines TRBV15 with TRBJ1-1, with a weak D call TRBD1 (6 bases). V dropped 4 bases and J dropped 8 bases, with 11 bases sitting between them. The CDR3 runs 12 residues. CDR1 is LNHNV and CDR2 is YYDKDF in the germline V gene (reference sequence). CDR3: CATSIMTGEAFF. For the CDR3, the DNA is TGTGCCACCAGCATTATGACAGGAGAAGCTTTCTTT.

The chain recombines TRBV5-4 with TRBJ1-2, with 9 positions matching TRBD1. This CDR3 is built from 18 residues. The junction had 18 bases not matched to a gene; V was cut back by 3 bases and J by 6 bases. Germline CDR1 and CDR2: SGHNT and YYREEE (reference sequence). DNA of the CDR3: TGTGCCAGCAGCTCGGGGGCCGGGATGCGACAGGGGGGGCATGGCTACACCTTC. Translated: CASSSGAGMRQGGHGYTF.